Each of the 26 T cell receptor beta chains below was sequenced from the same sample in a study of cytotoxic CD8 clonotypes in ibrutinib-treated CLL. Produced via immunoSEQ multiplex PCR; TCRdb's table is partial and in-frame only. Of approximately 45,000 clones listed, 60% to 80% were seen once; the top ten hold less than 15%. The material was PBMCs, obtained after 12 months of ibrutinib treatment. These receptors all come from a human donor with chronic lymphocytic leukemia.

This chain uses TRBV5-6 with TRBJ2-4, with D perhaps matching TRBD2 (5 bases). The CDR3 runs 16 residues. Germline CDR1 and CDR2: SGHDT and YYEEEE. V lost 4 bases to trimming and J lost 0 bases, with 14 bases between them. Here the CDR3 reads CASSPDSHVAKNIQYF. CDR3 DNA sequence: TGTGCCAGCAGCCCGGACTCCCATGTAGCCAAAAACATTCAGTACTTC.

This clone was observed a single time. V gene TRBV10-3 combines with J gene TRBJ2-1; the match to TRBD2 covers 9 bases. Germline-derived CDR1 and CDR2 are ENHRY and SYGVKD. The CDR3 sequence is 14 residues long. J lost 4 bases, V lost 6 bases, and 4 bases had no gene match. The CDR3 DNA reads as TGTGCCATCAGGAAGACTAGCGGATACAATGAGCAGTTCTTC. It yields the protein CAIRKTSGYNEQFF.

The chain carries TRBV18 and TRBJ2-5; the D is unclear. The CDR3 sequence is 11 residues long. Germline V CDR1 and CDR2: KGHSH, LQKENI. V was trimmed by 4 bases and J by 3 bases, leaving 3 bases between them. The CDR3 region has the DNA TGTGCCAGCTCACTTGAAGAGACCCAGTACTTC. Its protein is CASSLEETQYF. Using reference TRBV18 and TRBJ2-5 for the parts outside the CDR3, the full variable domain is NAGVMQNPRHLVRRRGQEARLRCSPMKGHSHVYWYRQLPEEGLKFMVYLQKENIIDESGMPKERFSAEFPKEGPSILRIQQVVRGDSAAYFCASSLEETQYFGPGTRLLVL.

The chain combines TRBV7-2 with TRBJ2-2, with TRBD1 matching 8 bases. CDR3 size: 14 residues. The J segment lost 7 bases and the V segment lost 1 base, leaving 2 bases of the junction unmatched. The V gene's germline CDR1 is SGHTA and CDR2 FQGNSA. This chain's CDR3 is CASSLDRGYGELFF. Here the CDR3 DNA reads TGTGCCAGCAGCTTAGACAGGGGGTACGGGGAGCTGTTTTTT.

The CDR3 sequence: CASSSREGLQKDTQYF. CDR3 DNA sequence: TGTGCCAGCAGCTCTCGAGAGGGACTACAGAAGGATACGCAGTATTTT. The rearrangement uses TRBV7-9 and TRBJ2-3; 7 bases map to TRBD2. The CDR3 has 16 amino acids. With V trimmed by 4 bases and J by 6 bases, 13 bases remained unmatched. The germline V gene encodes CDR1 SEHNR and CDR2 FQNEAQ (reference sequence).

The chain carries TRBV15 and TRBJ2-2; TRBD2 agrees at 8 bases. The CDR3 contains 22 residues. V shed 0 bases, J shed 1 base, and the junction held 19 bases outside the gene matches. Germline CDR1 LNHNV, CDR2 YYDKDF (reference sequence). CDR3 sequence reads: CATSRERTNSIAAGGNTGELFF. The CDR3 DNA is TGTGCCACCAGCAGAGAAAGGACTAACTCTATCGCGGCGGGAGGGAACACCGGGGAGCTGTTTTTT.

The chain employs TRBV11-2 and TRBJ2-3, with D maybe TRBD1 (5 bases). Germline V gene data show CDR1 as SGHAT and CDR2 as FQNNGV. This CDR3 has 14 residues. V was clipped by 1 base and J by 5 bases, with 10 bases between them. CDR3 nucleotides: TGTGCCAGCAGCTTAGGCAGGGTTGAAGATACGCAGTATTTT. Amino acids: CASSLGRVEDTQYF.

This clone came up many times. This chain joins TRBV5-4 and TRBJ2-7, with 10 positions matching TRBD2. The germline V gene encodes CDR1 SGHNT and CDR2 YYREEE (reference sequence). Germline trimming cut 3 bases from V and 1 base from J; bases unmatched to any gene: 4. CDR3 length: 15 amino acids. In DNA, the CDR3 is TGTGCCAGCAGCTCCGTAGCGGGAGGTTCCTACGAGCAGTACTTC. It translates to CASSSVAGGSYEQYF. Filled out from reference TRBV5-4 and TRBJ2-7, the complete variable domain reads ETGVTQSPTHLIKTRGQQVTLRCSSQSGHNTVSWYQQALGQGPQFIFQYYREEENGRGNFPPRFSGLQFPNYSSELNVNALELDDSALYLCASSSVAGGSYEQYFGPGTRLTVT.

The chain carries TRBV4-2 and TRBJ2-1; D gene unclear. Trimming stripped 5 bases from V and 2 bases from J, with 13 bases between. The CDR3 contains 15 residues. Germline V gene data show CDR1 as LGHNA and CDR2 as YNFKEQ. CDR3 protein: CASSADLPTYNEQFF. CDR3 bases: TGTGCCAGCAGCGCGGATCTACCTACCTACAATGAGCAGTTCTTC.

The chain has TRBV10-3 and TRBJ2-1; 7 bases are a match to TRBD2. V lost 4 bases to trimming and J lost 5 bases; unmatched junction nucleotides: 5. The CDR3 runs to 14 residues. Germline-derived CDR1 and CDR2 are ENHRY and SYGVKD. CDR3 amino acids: CAISGTREDNEQFF. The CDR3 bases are TGTGCCATCAGTGGGACTAGAGAAGACAATGAGCAGTTCTTC.

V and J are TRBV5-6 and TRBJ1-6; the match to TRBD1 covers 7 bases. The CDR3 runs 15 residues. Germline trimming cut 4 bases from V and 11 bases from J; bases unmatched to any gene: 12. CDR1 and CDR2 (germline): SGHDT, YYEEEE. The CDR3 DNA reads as TGTGCCAGCAGCCCCAGCCAGGGGGGCGTGACACCCCTCCACTTT. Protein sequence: CASSPSQGGVTPLHF.

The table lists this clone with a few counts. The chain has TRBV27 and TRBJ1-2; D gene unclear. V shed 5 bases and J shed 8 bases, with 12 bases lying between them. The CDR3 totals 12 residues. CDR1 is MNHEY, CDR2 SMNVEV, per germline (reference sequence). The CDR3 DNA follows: TGTGCCAGCAGTATGAAGGGTTACGGCTACACCTTC. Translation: CASSMKGYGYTF.

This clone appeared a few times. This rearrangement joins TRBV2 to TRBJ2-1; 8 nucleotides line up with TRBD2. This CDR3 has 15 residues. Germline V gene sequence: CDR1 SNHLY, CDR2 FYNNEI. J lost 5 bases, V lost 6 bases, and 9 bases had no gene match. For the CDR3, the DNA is TGTGCCAGCAGCCGGCCAGCGGGAGTACACAATGAGCAGTTCTTC. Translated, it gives CASSRPAGVHNEQFF.

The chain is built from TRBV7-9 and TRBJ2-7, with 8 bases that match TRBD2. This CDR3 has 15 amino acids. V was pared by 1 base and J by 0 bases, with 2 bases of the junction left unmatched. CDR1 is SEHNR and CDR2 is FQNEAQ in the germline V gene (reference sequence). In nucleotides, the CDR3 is TGTGCCAGCAGCTTAGGGCTAGCGGGCTCCTACGAGCAGTACTTC. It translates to CASSLGLAGSYEQYF.

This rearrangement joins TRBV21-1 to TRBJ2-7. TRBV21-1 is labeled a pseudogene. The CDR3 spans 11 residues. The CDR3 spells CASSKVTEQYF. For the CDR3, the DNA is TGTGCCAGCAGCAAAGTAACCGAGCAGTACTTC.

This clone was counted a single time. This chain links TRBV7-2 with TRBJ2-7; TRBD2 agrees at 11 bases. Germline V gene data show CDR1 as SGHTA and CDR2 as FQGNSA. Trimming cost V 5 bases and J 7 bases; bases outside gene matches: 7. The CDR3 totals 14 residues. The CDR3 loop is CASSRLAGGHEQYF. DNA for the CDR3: TGTGCCAGCAGCCGGCTAGCGGGAGGTCATGAGCAGTACTTC.

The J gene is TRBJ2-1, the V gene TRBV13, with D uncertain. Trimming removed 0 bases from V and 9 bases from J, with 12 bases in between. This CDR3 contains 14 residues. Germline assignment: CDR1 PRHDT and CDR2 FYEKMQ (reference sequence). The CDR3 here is CASSLGGLIGEQFF. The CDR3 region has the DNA TGTGCCAGCAGCTTAGGCGGTTTGATTGGTGAGCAGTTCTTC.

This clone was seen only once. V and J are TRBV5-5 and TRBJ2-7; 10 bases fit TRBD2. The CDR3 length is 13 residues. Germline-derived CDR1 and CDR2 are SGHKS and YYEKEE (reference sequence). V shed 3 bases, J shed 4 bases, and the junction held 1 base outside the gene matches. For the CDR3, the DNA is TGTGCCAGCAGCTGGGGACTAGCGTACGAGCAGTACTTC. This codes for CASSWGLAYEQYF. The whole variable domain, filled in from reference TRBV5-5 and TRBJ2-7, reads DAGVTQSPTHLIKTRGQQVTLRCSPISGHKSVSWYQQVLGQGPQFIFQYYEKEERGRGNFPDRFSARQFPNYSSELNVNALLLGDSALYLCASSWGLAYEQYFGPGTRLTVT.

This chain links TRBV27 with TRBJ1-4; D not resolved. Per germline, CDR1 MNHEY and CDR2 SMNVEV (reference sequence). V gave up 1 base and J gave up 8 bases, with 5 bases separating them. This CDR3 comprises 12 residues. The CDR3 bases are TGTGCCAGCAGTTTATACGGGGAAAAACTGTTTTTT. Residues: CASSLYGEKLFF.

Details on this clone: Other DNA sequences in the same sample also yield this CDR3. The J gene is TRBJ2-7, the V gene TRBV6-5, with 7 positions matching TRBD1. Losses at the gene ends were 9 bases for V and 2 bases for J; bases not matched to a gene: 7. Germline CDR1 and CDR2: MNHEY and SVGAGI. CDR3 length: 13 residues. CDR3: CASSRDRAYEQYF. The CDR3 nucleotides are TGTGCCAGTTCCCGGGACAGAGCCTACGAGCAGTACTTC.

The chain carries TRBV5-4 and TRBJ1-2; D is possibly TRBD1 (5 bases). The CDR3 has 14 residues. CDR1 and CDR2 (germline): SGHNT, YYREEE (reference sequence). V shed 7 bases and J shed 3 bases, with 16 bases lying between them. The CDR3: CASHHPRGDYGYTF. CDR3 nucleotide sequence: TGTGCCAGCCACCACCCGAGAGGGGACTATGGCTACACCTTC.

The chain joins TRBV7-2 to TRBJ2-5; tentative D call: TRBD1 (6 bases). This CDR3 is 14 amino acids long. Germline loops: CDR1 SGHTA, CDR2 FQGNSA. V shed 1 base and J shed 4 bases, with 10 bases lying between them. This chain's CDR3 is CASSLDRVLETQYF. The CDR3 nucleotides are TGTGCCAGCAGCTTAGACAGGGTTTTAGAGACCCAGTACTTC. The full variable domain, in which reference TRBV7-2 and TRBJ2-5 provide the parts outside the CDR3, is GAGVSQSPSNKVTEKGKDVELRCDPISGHTALYWYRQSLGQGLEFLIYFQGNSAPDKSGLPSDRFSAERTGGSVSTLTIQRTQQEDSAVYLCASSLDRVLETQYFGPGTRLLVL.

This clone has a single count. CDR3 loop: CASSQGQGGTEAFF. CDR3 DNA sequence: TGTGCCAGCAGCCAAGGACAGGGCGGGACTGAAGCTTTCTTT. The chain carries TRBV7-6 and TRBJ1-1; the match to TRBD1 covers 8 bases. There are 14 residues in the CDR3. Germline V gene lookup returns CDR1 SGHVS and CDR2 FNYEAQ. Trimming at V came to 5 bases and at J to 5 bases, leaving 7 bases not matched to a gene.

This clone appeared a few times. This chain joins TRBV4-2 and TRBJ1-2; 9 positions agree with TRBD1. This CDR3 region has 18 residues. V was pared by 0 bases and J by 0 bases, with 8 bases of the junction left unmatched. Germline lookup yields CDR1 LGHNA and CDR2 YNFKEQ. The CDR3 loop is CASSQDQTGGLANYGYTF. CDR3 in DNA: TGTGCCAGCAGCCAAGATCAGACAGGGGGTTTAGCTAACTATGGCTACACCTTC.

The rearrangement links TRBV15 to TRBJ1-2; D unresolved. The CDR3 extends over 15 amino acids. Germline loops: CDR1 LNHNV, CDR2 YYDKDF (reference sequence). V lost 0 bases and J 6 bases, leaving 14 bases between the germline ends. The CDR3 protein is CATSRDTPLGNGYTF. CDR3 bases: TGTGCCACCAGCAGAGATACCCCTCTGGGAAATGGCTACACCTTC.

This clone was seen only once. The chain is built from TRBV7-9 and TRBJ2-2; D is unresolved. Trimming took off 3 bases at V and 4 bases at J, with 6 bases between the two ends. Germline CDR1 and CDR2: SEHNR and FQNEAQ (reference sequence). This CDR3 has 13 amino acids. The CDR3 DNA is TGTGCCAGCAGCTTTACCACCACCGGGGAGCTGTTTTTT. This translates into CASSFTTTGELFF.